This record looks at one T cell receptor (beta chain) sequence and its context. This sample is part of a study of blood T cell repertoires in COVID-19. Sequencing was performed with immunoSEQ multiplex PCR; in TCRdb, only in-frame clones are kept and a portion is missing. The table includes hundreds of thousands of clones, over 75% detected once. The J segment lost 4 bases and the V segment lost 5 bases, leaving 2 bases of the junction unmatched. Germline lookup yields CDR1 SGHNT and CDR2 YENEEA. The CDR3 totals 13 residues. The sample was PBMCs or T cells enriched from blood (not recorded which). This sequence joins TRBV11-3 and TRBJ1-3, with 7 bases matching TRBD1. The sequence was obtained from a woman between 40 and 55 years old who had recovered from COVID-19. In DNA, the CDR3 is TGTGCCAGCAGCCCGGGACAGGGAAACACCATATATTTT. As protein: CASSPGQGNTIYF.